The 4 T cell receptor beta chains listed next were all sequenced from one sample in a study of blood T cell repertoires in COVID-19. The assay was immunoSEQ multiplex PCR, and TCRdb's table has in-frame clones only and misses some. The table records under 200,000 clones, 88% of them present only once. Sequenced input: PBMCs or T cells enriched from blood (not recorded which). Receptors originate from a woman aged 45-59 years who had recovered from COVID-19.

V and J are TRBV24-1 and TRBJ2-3, with TRBD1 matching over 8 bases. Germline V lookup: CDR1 KGHDR, CDR2 SFDVKD. CDR3 size: 15 residues. Trimming took 7 bases from V and 4 from J; bases not matched to a gene: 9. This CDR3 reads CATRARTGLADTQYF. CDR3 DNA: TGTGCCACCAGGGCCAGGACAGGGCTTGCAGATACGCAGTATTTT.

The chain combines TRBV12-1 with TRBJ2-1; the table calls TRBD2, which could not be checked here. TRBV12-1 is a recognized pseudogene. This CDR3 region has 13 residues. CDR3 protein: CASSFRGEGEQFF. The CDR3 region has the DNA TGTGCCAGCAGCTTCCGGGGGGAGGGTGAGCAGTTCTTC.

The chain carries TRBV4-1 and TRBJ1-1; tentatively, D is TRBD1 (6 bases). Per germline, CDR1 MGHRA and CDR2 YSYEKL. V was cut by 1 base and J by 10 bases, with 16 bases left in between. The CDR3 has 14 amino acids. In DNA, the CDR3 is TGCGCCAGCAGCCAAGCCGAGGGGGTCGGAAGAGCTTTCTTT. It codes for CASSQAEGVGRAFF.

V and J are TRBV7-3 and TRBJ2-2; D may be TRBD1 (5 bases). The V end was cut by 4 bases, the J end by 2 bases, with 11 bases between. The CDR3 spans 15 residues. The V gene's germline CDR1 is SGHTA and CDR2 FQGTGA. This chain's CDR3 is CASSSRTSNTGELFF. CDR3 DNA sequence: TGTGCCAGCAGCTCGAGGACATCAAACACCGGGGAGCTGTTTTTT.